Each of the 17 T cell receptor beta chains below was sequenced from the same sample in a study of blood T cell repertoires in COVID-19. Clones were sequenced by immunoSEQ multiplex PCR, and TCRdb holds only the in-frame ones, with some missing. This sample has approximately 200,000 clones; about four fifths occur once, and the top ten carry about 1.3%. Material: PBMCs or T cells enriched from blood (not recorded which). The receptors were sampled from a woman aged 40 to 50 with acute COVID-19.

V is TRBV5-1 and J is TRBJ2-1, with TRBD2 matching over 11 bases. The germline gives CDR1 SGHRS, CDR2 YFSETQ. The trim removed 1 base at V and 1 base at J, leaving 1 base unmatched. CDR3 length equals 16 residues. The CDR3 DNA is TGCGCCAGCAGCTTGACTAGCGGGGGTTCCTACAATGAGCAGTTCTTC. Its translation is CASSLTSGGSYNEQFF.

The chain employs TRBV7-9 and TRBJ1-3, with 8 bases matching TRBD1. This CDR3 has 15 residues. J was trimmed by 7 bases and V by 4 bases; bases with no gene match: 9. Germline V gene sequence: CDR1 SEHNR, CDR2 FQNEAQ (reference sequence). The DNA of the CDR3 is TGTGCCAGCAGCTACCCAGGGACAGGCGGGAACACCATATATTTT. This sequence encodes CASSYPGTGGNTIYF. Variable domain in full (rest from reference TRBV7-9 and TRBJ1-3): DTGVSQNPRHKITKRGQNVTFRCDPISEHNRLYWYRQTLGQGPEFLTYFQNEAQLEKSRLLSDRFSAERPKGSFSTLEIQRTEQGDSAMYLCASSYPGTGGNTIYFGEGSWLTVV.

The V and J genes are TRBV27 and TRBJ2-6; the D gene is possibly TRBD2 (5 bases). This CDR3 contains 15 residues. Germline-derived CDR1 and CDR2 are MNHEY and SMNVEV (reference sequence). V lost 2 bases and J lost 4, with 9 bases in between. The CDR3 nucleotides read TGTGCCAGCAGTTTAGCGGGTAGAGGGGCCAACGTCCTGACTTTC. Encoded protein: CASSLAGRGANVLTF.

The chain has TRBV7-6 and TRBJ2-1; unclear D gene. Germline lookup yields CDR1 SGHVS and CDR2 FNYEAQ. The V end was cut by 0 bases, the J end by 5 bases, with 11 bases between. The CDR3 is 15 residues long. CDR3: CASSLALGLHNEQFF. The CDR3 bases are TGTGCCAGCAGCTTAGCGCTTGGTCTACACAATGAGCAGTTCTTC.

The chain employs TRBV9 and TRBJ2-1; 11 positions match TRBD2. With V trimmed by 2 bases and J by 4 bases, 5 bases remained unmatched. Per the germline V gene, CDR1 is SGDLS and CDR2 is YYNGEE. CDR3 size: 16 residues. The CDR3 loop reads CASSVETSGTYNEQFF. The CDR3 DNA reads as TGTGCCAGCAGCGTGGAGACTAGCGGGACTTACAATGAGCAGTTCTTC.

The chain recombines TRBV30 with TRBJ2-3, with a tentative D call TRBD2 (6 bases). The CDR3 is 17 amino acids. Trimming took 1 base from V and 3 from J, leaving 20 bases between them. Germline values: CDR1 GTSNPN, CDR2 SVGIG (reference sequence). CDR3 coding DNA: TGTGCCTGGAGTGACCGGGAGCGGTTCGTTGGAACAGATACGCAGTATTTT. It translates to CAWSDRERFVGTDTQYF.

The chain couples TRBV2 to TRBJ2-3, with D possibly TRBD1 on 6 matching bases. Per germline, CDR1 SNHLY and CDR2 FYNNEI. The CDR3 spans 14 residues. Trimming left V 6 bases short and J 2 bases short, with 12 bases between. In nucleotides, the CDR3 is TGTGCCAGCAGATCAGGGGTTTCCACAGATACGCAGTATTTT. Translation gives CASRSGVSTDTQYF. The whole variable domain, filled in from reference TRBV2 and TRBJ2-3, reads EPEVTQTPSHQVTQMGQEVILRCVPISNHLYFYWYRQILGQKVEFLVSFYNNEISEKSEIFDDQFSVERPDGSNFTLKIRSTKLEDSAMYFCASRSGVSTDTQYFGPGTRLTVL.

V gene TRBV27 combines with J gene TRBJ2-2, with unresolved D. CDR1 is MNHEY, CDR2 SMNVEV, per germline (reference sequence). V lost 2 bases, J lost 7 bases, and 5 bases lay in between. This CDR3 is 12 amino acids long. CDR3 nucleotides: TGTGCCAGCAGTTTAACTTACGGGGAGCTGTTTTTT. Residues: CASSLTYGELFF.

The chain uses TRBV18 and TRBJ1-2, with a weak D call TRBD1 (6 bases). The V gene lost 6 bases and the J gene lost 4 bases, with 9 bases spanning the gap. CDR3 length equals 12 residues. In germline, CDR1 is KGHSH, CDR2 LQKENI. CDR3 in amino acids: CASSGTPYGYTF. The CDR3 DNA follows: TGTGCCAGCTCTGGGACACCCTATGGCTACACCTTC.

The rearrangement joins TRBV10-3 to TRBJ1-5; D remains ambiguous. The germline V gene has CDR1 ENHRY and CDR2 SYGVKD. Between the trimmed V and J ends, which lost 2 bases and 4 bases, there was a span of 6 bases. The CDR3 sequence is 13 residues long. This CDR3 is CAISEGENQPQHF. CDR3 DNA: TGTGCCATCAGTGAGGGAGAAAATCAGCCCCAGCATTTT.

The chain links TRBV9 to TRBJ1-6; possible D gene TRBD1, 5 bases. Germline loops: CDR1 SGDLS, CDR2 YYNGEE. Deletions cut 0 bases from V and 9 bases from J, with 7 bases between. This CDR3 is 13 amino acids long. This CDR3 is CASSVAGGSPLHF. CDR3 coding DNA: TGTGCCAGCAGCGTAGCGGGGGGTTCACCCCTCCACTTT. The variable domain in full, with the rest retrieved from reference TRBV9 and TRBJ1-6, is DSGVTQTPKHLITATGQRVTLRCSPRSGDLSVYWYQQSLDQGLQFLIQYYNGEERAKGNILERFSAQQFPDLHSELNLSSLELGDSALYFCASSVAGGSPLHFGNGTRLTVT.

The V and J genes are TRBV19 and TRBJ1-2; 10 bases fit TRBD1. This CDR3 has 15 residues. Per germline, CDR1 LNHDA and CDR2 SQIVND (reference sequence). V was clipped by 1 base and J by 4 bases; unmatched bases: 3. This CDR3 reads CASSIGTGGTYGYTF. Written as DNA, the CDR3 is TGTGCCAGTAGTATAGGGACAGGGGGTACCTATGGCTACACCTTC.

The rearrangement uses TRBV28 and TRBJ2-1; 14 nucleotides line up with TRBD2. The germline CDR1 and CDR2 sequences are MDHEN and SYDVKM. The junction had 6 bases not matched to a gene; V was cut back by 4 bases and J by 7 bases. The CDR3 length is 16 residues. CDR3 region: CASSSTSGRAPNEQFF. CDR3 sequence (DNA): TGTGCCAGCAGTTCGACTAGCGGGAGGGCCCCTAATGAGCAGTTCTTC. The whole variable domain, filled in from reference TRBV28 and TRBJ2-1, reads DVKVTQSSRYLVKRTGEKVFLECVQDMDHENMFWYRQDPGLGLRLIYFSYDVKMKEKGDIPEGYSVSREKKERFSLILESASTNQTSMYLCASSSTSGRAPNEQFFGPGTRLTVL.

CDR3 sequence: CASSSGLAGVGETQYF. The CDR3, as DNA: TGTGCCAGTAGTTCCGGACTAGCGGGAGTGGGAGAGACCCAGTACTTC. V gene TRBV19 combines with J gene TRBJ2-5; 13 nucleotides align to TRBD2. The CDR3 spans 16 residues. Germline CDR1 LNHDA, CDR2 SQIVND (reference sequence). Germline trimming cut 5 bases from V and 4 bases from J; bases unmatched to any gene: 7.

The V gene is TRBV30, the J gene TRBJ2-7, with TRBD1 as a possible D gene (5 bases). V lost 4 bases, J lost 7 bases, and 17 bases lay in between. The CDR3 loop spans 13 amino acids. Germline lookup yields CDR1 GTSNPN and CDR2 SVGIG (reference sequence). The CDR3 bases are TGTGCCTGGATGGGAACAGGCGAAGGGGAGCAGTACTTC. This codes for CAWMGTGEGEQYF.

In nucleotides, the CDR3 is TGTGCCAGTAGTATTGGGCTAACTAGCGACGAGCAGTACTTC. It is translated as CASSIGLTSDEQYF. The chain carries TRBV19 and TRBJ2-7; 7 bases line up with TRBD2. CDR3 length equals 14 residues. Germline V gives CDR1 LNHDA, CDR2 SQIVND (reference sequence). V lost 3 bases to trimming and J lost 5 bases; unmatched junction nucleotides: 7.

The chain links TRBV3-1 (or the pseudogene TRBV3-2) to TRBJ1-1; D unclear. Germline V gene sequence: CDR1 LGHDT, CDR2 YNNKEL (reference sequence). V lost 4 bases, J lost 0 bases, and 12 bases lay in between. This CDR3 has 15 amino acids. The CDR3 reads CASSLGEEVNTEAFF. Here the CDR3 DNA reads TGTGCCAGCAGCCTGGGAGAGGAGGTGAACACTGAAGCTTTCTTT.